This T cell receptor beta chain was sequenced in a study of Graves' ophthalmopathy and Graves' hyperthyroidism. Amplification of TCR beta CDR3 regions used RNA transcripts. First-round RT-PCR employed HTBI primers, with a second-round multiplex PCR after it. MiXCR, run by TCRdb on the multiplex PCR reads, gives a single entry per CDR3 protein. This table holds almost 750,000 distinct CDR3 sequences, roughly two fifths found once. Moderate-to-severe activity, CAS at least 3, NOSPECS at least 4 and duration under 3 months characterized donors with ophthalmopathy. V shed 2 bases and J shed 5 bases, with 16 bases lying between them. This CDR3 has 17 amino acids.

The material sequenced was peripheral blood. The chain uses TRBV12-3 or TRBV12-4 and TRBJ1-6; perhaps TRBD1 as D (5 bases). The sequence was obtained from an adult man with Graves' ophthalmopathy. CDR3 protein: CASSLLGVQGDNSPLHF. CDR3 in DNA: TGTGCCAGCAGTTTACTGGGCGTCCAGGGAGATAATTCACCCCTCCACTTT.